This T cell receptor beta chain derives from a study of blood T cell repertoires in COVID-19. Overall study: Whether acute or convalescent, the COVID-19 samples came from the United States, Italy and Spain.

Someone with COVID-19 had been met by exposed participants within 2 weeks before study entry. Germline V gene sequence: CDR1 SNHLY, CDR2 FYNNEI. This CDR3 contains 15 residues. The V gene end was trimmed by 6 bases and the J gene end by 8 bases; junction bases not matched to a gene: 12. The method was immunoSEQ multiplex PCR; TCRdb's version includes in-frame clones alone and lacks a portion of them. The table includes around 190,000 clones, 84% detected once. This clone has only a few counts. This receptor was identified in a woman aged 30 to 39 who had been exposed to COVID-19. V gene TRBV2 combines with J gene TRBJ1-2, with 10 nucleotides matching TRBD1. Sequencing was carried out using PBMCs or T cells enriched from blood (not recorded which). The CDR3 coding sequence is TGTGCCAGCAGGGGTGAACGGACAGGGGGACAGGGCTACACCTTC. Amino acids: CASRGERTGGQGYTF.